Given below is one T cell receptor beta chain in context. The record originates from a study of ipilimumab plus nivolumab after autologous stem cell transplantation. Across the study: The myeloma group: high-risk transplant-naive, or relapse within 3 years after first autologous transplant.

V was shortened by 1 base and J by 5 bases, with 8 bases between the two germline ends. The CDR3 loop spans 13 amino acids. Germline V gene lookup returns CDR1 KGHSH and CDR2 LQKENI. TCRdb's table, derived via immunoSEQ multiplex PCR, lists solely in-frame clones and lacks some. The sample consists of tens of thousands of clones, approximately 92% of them appearing once. Starting 14 to 28 days after autologous transplant, ipilimumab 1 mg/kg was given. The receptor comes from a male donor with multiple myeloma. This chain connects TRBV18 to TRBJ1-2; no definite D call. The material sequenced was PBMCs, taken in a trial of ipilimumab plus nivolumab as post-transplant consolidation. DNA for the CDR3: TGTGCCAGCTCACCACTGGGAGATTATGGCTACACCTTC. Residues: CASSPLGDYGYTF.